This is a list of T cell receptor beta chains from one sample in a study of blood T cell repertoires in COVID-19. Some clones are missing from TCRdb's copy, which holds only in-frame ones; the method was immunoSEQ multiplex PCR. The profile shows tens of thousands of clones, around 90% of them singletons. Material for sequencing was peripheral blood. The source of these receptors is a man aged 45 to 65 with acute or convalescent COVID-19. The CDR3 runs from the conserved cysteine through the conserved F or W. A D gene is named only where the DNA matches it firmly. Some rows mark clone size as missing; the rest say once, few, many or name a class of expanded clone.

V gene	clone size	J gene	D gene	CDR3 DNA	CDR3 protein
TRBV27	.	TRBJ1-2	.	TGTGCCAGCAGTTTACGGGGGGCAGAGGGCTACACCTTC	CASSLRGAEGYTF
TRBV6-2/TRBV6-3	.	TRBJ2-5	.	TGTGCCAGCAGTCGTCAGGGGGAGACCCAGTACTTC	CASSRQGETQYF
TRBV11-2	.	TRBJ1-1	.	TGTGCCAGCAGCTTAAATACAGGGAACACTGAAGCTTTCTTT	CASSLNTGNTEAFF
TRBV6-6	.	TRBJ2-2	.	TGTGCCAGCAGCAGGGTGGGAGGGGGGAACACCGGGGAGCTGTTTTTT	CASSRVGGGNTGELFF
TRBV21-1	.	TRBJ1-1	.	TGTGCCGGCCCTAGACTCCGAGGACACAGGAACACTGAAGCTTTCTTT	CAGPRLRGHRNTEAFF
TRBV11-3	.	TRBJ2-3	TRBD2	TGTGCCAGCAGCTCCCGACTAGCGGAGGAAGATACGCAGTATTTT	CASSSRLAEEDTQYF
TRBV10-3	.	TRBJ2-4	.	TGTGCCATCAGTGAGTCCCACGGGAGGGGGCAAAACATTCAGTACTTC	CAISESHGRGQNIQYF
TRBV11-3	.	TRBJ2-7	.	TGTGCCAGCAGCAGCGACGCGGGTCGCCCCTACGAGCAGTACTTC	CASSSDAGRPYEQYF
TRBV7-8	few	TRBJ1-2	TRBD1	TGTGCCAGCAGCTTAGTGATCCTAACGACAGGGAGGTACTATGGCTACACCTTC	CASSLVILTTGRYYGYTF
TRBV2	.	TRBJ1-2	TRBD1	TGTGCCAGCAGGGCTTTTCGGACAGGATGGGCCTATGGCTACACCTTC	CASRAFRTGWAYGYTF
TRBV29-1	.	TRBJ2-1	TRBD2	TGCAGCGTTCCACTAGCGGGGTACAATGAGCAGTTCTTC	CSVPLAGYNEQFF
TRBV24-1	.	TRBJ1-6	.	TGTGCCACCAGTGATTCGGTCGGTTCACCCCTCCACTTT	CATSDSVGSPLHF
TRBV9	.	TRBJ1-3	.	TGTGCCAGCAGCGTAGCTTGGGACAACTCTGGAAACACCATATATTTT	CASSVAWDNSGNTIYF
TRBV19	.	TRBJ2-1	TRBD1	TGTGCCAGTAGTACGGGACAGGGGCGTCGCAATGAGCAGTTCTTC	CASSTGQGRRNEQFF
TRBV3-1/TRBV3-2	once	TRBJ2-2	.	TGTGCCAGCAGCCAAGAGTGGAGGCGGGAGCTGTTTTTT	CASSQEWRRELFF
TRBV5-8	few	TRBJ2-1	TRBD2	TGTGCCAGCATCGAGAGAGCGGGACTCATCGACAATGAGCAGTTCTTC	CASIERAGLIDNEQFF
TRBV7-9	.	TRBJ2-4	TRBD2	TGTGCCAGCAGCTCCGGACTAGCGGGTCAGTACTTC	CASSSGLAGQYF
TRBV19	.	TRBJ1-5	.	TGTGCCAGTAGTATTGTCTATGGAGGAGAAAATCAGCCCCAGCATTTT	CASSIVYGGENQPQHF